This is a list of T cell receptor beta chains from one sample in a study of T cell responses to AZD1222 COVID-19 vaccine. The protocol was immunoSEQ multiplex PCR, while the TCRdb copy is restricted to in-frame clones and leaves out a portion. Seen here are 130,000 to 150,000 clones, over 80% observed once, and the top ten hold about 3%. Here the sequenced sample was peripheral blood, taken on day 0 of MenACWY control vaccination. Every receptor here comes from an adult in good health. Each CDR3 is given with its conserved first and last residue. A D gene is named only where the DNA matches it firmly. Rows give clone size only sometimes, using once, few, many, or a class for an expanded clone.

NA	NA	TRBV10-1	TRBJ1-5	CASSDGNQPQHF	TGCGCCAGCAGTGACGGCAATCAGCCCCAGCATTTT
NA	NA	TRBV7-3	TRBJ1-1	CASSLGMNTEAFF	TGTGCCAGCAGCTTAGGAATGAACACTGAAGCTTTCTTT
NA	TRBD1	TRBV19	TRBJ1-5	CASSGQGGRPQHF	TGTGCCAGTAGTGGACAGGGGGGGAGGCCCCAGCATTTT
NA	TRBD1	TRBV6-5	TRBJ1-2	CASSLDRGRVHTF	TGTGCCAGCAGCCTGGACAGGGGGCGAGTTCACACCTTC
NA	NA	TRBV5-1	TRBJ1-3	CASSLEGGNTIYF	TGCGCCAGCAGCTTGGAGGGTGGAAACACCATATATTTT
NA	NA	TRBV5-4	TRBJ2-5	CASSPDPVSETQYF	TGTGCCAGCAGCCCAGATCCTGTCTCGGAGACCCAGTACTTC
NA	TRBD1	TRBV4-1	TRBJ1-2	CASSQGTGWGYTF	TGCGCCAGCAGCCAAGGGACAGGGTGGGGCTACACCTTC
once	NA	TRBV10-3	TRBJ2-5	CAISESMGQSETQYF	TGTGCCATCAGTGAGTCGATGGGGCAATCCGAGACCCAGTACTTC
NA	TRBD1	TRBV30	TRBJ1-2	CAWSGQGIGGYTF	TGTGCCTGGAGTGGACAGGGTATCGGCGGCTACACCTTC
NA	TRBD2	TRBV3-1/TRBV3-2	TRBJ2-1	CASSQDTLAGGNEQFF	TGTGCCAGCAGCCAAGATACACTAGCGGGAGGGAATGAGCAGTTCTTC
NA	NA	TRBV6-5	TRBJ1-3	CASSWGRYGNTIYF	TGTGCCAGCAGTTGGGGTCGGTACGGGAACACCATATATTTT
NA	NA	TRBV27	TRBJ1-4	CASSPRGGGKLFF	TGTGCCAGCAGTCCCCGAGGGGGGGGAAAACTGTTTTTT
NA	NA	TRBV7-9	TRBJ1-5	CASSLASGSGQPQHF	TGTGCCAGCAGCTTAGCGTCAGGGTCGGGACAGCCCCAGCATTTT
few	NA	TRBV12-5	TRBJ2-2	CASGLELNTGELFF	TGTGCTAGTGGTTTGGAGCTAAACACCGGGGAGCTGTTTTTT
NA	NA	TRBV12-3/TRBV12-4	TRBJ2-1	CASSLYNEQFF	TGTGCCAGCAGTCTGTACAATGAGCAGTTCTTC
NA	TRBD1	TRBV6-5	TRBJ1-2	CASSYYPTGGDGYTF	TGTGCCAGCAGTTACTACCCGACAGGGGGGGATGGCTACACCTTC
many	NA	TRBV7-9	TRBJ2-5	CASSSEGETQYF	TGTGCCAGCAGCTCCGAAGGAGAGACCCAGTACTTC
once	NA	TRBV9	TRBJ2-3	CASSVEARPDTQYF	TGTGCCAGCAGCGTAGAGGCTAGACCAGATACGCAGTATTTT
NA	TRBD1	TRBV28	TRBJ2-3	CASSFTLSGQGGTDTQYF	TGTGCCAGCAGTTTTACTCTTTCGGGACAGGGAGGCACAGATACGCAGTATTTT
NA	NA	TRBV10-2	TRBJ2-5	CASSRSPETQYF	TGCGCCAGCAGTCGAAGTCCAGAGACCCAGTACTTC
NA	NA	TRBV19	TRBJ1-5	CASRMSSLSDQPQHF	TGTGCCAGTAGGATGAGCTCTCTGAGCGATCAGCCCCAGCATTTT
NA	NA	TRBV7-9	TRBJ2-2	CASSLEGTGGELFF	TGTGCCAGCAGCTTAGAGGGAACCGGCGGGGAGCTGTTTTTT
NA	NA	TRBV5-1	TRBJ2-7	CASSPDPGFDYEQYF	TGCGCCAGCAGCCCGGACCCTGGTTTTGACTACGAGCAGTACTTC
NA	TRBD2	TRBV20-1	TRBJ2-2	CSARGLAGGLTTGELFF	TGCAGTGCTCGTGGACTAGCGGGAGGGCTGACCACCGGGGAGCTGTTTTTT
NA	TRBD2	TRBV11-2	TRBJ2-7	CASSTGTRGLQYF	TGTGCCAGCAGTACCGGGACTAGGGGACTGCAGTACTTC
NA	NA	TRBV7-9	TRBJ2-5	CASSLEGGRGETQYF	TGTGCCAGCAGCTTAGAGGGGGGAAGAGGAGAGACCCAGTACTTC
NA	NA	TRBV6-5	TRBJ1-1	CASSYAGRDTEAFF	TGTGCCAGCAGTTACGCAGGGAGGGACACTGAAGCTTTCTTT
NA	NA	TRBV15	TRBJ1-1	CATSRDADSTEAFF	TGTGCCACCAGCAGAGATGCCGATAGCACTGAAGCTTTCTTT
NA	NA	TRBV7-8	TRBJ1-5	CASSLAMAGTNQPQHF	TGTGCCAGCAGCTTAGCGATGGCAGGGACGAATCAGCCCCAGCATTTT